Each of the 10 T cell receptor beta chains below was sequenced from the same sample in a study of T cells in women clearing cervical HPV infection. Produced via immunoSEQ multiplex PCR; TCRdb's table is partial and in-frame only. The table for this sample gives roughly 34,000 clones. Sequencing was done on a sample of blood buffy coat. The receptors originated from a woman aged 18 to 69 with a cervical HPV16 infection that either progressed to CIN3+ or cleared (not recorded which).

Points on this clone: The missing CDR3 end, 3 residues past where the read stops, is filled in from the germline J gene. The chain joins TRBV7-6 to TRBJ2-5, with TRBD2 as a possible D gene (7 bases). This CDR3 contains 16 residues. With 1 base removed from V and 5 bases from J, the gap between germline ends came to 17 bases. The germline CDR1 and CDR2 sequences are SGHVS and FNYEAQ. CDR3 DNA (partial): TGTGCCAGCAGCTTAGAAGGCGGGGGCGTGGGTGAGACC. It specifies CASSLEGGGVGET. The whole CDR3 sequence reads CASSLEGGGVGETQYF.

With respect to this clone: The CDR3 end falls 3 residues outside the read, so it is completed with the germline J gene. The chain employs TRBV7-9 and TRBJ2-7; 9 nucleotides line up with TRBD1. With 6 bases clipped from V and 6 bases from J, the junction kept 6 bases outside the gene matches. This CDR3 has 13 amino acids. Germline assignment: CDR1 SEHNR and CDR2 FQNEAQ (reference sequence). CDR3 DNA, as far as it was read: TGTGCCAGCAGGGGACAGGGCCTCTCCGAG. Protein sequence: CASRGQGLSE. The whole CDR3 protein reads CASRGQGLSEQYF.

The part of the CDR3 DNA that was read is TGTGCCAGCAGTGAATGGACAGAAAATCAGCCC. Residues: CASSEWTENQP. The whole CDR3 sequence reads CASSEWTENQPQHF. This rearrangement joins TRBV2 to TRBJ1-5, with a weak D call TRBD1 (6 bases). The read is 3 residues too short to cover the CDR3 end, so that end is filled in from the germline J gene. V gave up 2 bases and J gave up 4 bases, with 9 bases separating them. This CDR3 has 14 amino acids. Germline CDR1 SNHLY, CDR2 FYNNEI.

Partial CDR3 DNA: TGCGCCAGCAGCCAAGCAGTAAACTACGAG. Protein sequence: CASSQAVNYE. The whole CDR3 sequence is CASSQAVNYEQYF. This rearrangement joins TRBV4-1 to TRBJ2-7, with D uncertain. The read ends 3 residues early relative to the CDR3; the germline J gene fills the gap. V was pared by 1 base and J by 3 bases, with 7 bases between. Germline-derived CDR1 and CDR2 are MGHRA and YSYEKL. This CDR3 contains 13 residues.

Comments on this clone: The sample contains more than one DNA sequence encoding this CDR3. CDR3 DNA, as far as it was read: TGTGCCAGCAGTATCTCGGGGGGAACTGAA. Its translation: CASSISGGTE. The full CDR3 sequence reads CASSISGGTEAFF. The chain uses TRBV7-3 and TRBJ1-1; weak D call: TRBD1 (5 bases). The CDR3 goes on 3 residues after the read ends, and that part is filled in from the germline J gene. The CDR3 is made up of 13 amino acids. Looked up from germline, CDR1 is SGHTA and CDR2 is FQGTGA. The ends were cut back, 6 bases at V and 5 bases at J, with 13 bases in the middle.

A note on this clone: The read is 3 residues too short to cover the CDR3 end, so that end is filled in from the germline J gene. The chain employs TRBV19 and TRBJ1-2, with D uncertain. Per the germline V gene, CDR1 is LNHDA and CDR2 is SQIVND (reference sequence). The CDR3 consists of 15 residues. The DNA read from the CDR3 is TGTGCCAGTAGTATGGGTAGCGGGCTTTACAATGAC. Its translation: CASSMGSGLYND. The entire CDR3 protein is CASSMGSGLYNDYTF.

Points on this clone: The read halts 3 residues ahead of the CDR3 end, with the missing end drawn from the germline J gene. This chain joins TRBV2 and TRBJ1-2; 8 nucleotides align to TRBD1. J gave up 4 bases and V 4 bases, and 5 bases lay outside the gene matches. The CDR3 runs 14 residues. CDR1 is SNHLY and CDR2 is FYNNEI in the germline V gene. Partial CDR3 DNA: TGTGCCAGCAGTGCGGACAGGGCCTTCTATGGC. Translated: CASSADRAFYG. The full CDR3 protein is CASSADRAFYGYTF.

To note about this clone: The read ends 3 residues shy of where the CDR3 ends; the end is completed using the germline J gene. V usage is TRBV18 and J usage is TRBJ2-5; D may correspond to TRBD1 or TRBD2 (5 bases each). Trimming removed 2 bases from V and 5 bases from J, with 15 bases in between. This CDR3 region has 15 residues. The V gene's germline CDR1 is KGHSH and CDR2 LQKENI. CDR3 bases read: TGTGCCAGCTCACCATTCAGGGAGAGAGGGGAGACC. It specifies CASSPFRERGET. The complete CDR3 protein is CASSPFRERGETQYF.

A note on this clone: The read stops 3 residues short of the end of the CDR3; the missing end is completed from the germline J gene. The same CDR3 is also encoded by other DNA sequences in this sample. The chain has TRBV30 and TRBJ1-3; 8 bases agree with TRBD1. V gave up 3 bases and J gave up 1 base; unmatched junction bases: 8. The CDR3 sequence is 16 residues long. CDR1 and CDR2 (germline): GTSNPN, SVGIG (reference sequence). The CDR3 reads CAWRYQGAYSGNTIYF. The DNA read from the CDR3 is TGTGCCTGGAGATATCAGGGGGCTTATTCTGGAAACACC.

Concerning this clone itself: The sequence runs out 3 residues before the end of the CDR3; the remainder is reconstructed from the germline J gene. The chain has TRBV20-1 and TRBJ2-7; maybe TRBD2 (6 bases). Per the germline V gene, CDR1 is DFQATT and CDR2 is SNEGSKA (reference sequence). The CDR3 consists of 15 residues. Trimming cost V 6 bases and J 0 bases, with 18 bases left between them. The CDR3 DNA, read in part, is TGCAGTGCCCTCCTCCTAGCGCCTAGCTCCTACGAG. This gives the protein CSALLLAPSSYE. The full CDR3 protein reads CSALLLAPSSYEQYF.